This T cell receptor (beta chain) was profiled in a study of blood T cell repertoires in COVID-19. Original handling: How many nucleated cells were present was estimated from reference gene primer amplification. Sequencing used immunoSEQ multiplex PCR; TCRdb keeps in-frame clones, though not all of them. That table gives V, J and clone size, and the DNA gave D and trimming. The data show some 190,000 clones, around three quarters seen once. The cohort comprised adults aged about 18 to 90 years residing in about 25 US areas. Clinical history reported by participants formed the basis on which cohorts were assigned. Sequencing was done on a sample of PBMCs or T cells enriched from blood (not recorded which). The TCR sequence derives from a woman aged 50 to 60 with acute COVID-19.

CDR3 bases: TGTGCCAGCAGACCTCAGGTGGCCTATAACACTGAAGCTTTCTTT. Translated, it gives CASRPQVAYNTEAFF. This rearrangement joins TRBV25-1 to TRBJ1-1; D not certain. Germline lookup yields CDR1 MGHDK and CDR2 SYGVNS. This CDR3 has 15 residues. The V end lost 6 bases, the J end lost 2 bases, and 16 bases lay between the germline ends.